Given below is one TCR beta chain in context. Antigen: not known. The PCR had 60 Vbeta and 13 Jbeta primers. The table came from immunoSEQ multiplex PCR; TCRdb's copy has only in-frame clones and leaves some out. The sample data list roughly 45,000 clones. These data belong to a study of cytomegalovirus exposure and HLA in healthy donors. Overall study results and limits: In a later analysis, compared with equally common non-associated chains, HLA-associated beta chains were more expanded.

This CDR3 region has 14 residues. The J segment lost 6 bases and the V segment lost 5 bases, leaving 10 bases of the junction unmatched. In germline, CDR1 is LNHDA, CDR2 SQIVND (reference sequence). This TCR was sampled from a woman aged 25-40 years in good health and CMV-seronegative. The source material was PBMCs. V usage is TRBV19 and J usage is TRBJ2-7; 7 bases match TRBD1. The CDR3 DNA is TGTGCCAGTAGTCGGCAGGGGGTGGGCAGCGAGCAGTACTTC. Protein: CASSRQGVGSEQYF.